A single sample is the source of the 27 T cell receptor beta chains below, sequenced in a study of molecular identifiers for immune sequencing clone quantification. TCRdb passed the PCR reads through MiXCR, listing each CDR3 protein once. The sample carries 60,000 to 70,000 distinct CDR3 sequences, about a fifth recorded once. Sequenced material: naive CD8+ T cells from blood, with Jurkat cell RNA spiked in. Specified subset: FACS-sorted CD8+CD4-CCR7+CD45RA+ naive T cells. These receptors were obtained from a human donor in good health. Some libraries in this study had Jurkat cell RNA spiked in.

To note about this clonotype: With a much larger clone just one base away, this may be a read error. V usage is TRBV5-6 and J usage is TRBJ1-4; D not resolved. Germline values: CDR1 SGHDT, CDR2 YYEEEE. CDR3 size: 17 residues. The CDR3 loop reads CASSHIEEAATNEKPFF. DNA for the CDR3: TGTGCCAGCAGCCATATTGAGGAGGCGGCAACTAATGAAAAACCGTTTTTT.

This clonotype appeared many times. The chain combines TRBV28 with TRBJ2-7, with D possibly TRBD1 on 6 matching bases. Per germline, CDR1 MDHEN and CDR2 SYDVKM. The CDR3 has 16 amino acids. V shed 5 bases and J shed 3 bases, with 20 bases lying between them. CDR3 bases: TGTGCCAGCAGTCTCCGTCTGGGACAACACCTCTACGAGCAGTACTTC. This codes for CASSLRLGQHLYEQYF.

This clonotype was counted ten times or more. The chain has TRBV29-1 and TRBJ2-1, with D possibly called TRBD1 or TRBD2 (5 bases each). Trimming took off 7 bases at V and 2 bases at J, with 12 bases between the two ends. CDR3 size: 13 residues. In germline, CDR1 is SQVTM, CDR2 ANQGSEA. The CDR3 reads CSAVGRAYNEQFF. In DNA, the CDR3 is TGCAGCGCCGTGGGGCGGGCCTACAATGAGCAGTTCTTC.

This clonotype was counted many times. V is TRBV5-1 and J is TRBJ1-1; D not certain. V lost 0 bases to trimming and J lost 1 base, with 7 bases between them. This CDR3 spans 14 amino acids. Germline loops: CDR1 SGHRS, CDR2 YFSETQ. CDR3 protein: CASSLAVENTEAFF. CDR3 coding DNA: TGCGCCAGCAGCTTGGCCGTAGAGAACACTGAAGCTTTCTTT.

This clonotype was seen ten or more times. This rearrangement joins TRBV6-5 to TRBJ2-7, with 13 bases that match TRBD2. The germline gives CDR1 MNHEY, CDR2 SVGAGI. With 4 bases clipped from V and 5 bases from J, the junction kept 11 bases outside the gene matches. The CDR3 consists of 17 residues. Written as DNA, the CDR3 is TGTGCCAGCAGTTCGATCTATACTAGCGGGAGGGCCGACGAGCAGTACTTC. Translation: CASSSIYTSGRADEQYF.

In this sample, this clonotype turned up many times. The CDR3 DNA reads TGTGCCAGCAGTCTTGGACAGGGCAATCAGCCCCAGCATTTT. As protein: CASSLGQGNQPQHF. The genes are TRBV27 and TRBJ1-5; 7 positions agree with TRBD1. V lost 5 bases, J lost 2 bases, and 3 bases stayed unmatched. Germline V gene sequence: CDR1 MNHEY, CDR2 SMNVEV (reference sequence). The CDR3 extends over 14 amino acids.

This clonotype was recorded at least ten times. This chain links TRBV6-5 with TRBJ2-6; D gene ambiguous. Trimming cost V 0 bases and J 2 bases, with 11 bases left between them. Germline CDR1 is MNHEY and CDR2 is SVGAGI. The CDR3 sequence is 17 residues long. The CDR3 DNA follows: TGTGCCAGCAGTTACTCGACCCCCACGGCTGGGGCCAACGTCCTGACTTTC. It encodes CASSYSTPTAGANVLTF.

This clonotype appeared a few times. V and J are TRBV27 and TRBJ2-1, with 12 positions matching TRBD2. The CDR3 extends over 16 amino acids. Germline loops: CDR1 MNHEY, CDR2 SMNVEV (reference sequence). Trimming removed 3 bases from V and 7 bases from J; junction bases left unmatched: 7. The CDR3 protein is CASSLTIGTSGNEQFF. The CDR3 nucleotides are TGTGCCAGCAGTTTGACCATTGGGACTAGCGGGAATGAGCAGTTCTTC.

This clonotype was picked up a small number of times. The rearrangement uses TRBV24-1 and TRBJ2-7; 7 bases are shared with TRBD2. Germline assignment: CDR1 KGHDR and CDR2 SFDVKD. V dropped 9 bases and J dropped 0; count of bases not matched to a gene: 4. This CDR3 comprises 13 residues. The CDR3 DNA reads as TGTGCCACCGGTGGCGGGAGCTCCTACGAGCAGTACTTC. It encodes CATGGGSSYEQYF.

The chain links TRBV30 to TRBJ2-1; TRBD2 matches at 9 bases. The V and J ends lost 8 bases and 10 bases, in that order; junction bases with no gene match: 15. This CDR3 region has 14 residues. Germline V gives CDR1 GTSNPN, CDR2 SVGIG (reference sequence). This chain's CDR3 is CARTPGLAGAEQFF. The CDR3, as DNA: TGTGCCCGGACACCGGGATTAGCGGGAGCCGAGCAGTTCTTC.

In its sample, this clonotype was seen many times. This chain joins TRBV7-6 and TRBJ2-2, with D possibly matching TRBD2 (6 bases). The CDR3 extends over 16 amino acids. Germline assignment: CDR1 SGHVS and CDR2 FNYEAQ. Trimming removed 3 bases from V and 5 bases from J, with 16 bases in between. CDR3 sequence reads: CASSFFVGGDTGELFF. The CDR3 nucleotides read TGTGCCAGCAGCTTTTTTGTGGGAGGAGATACCGGGGAGCTGTTTTTT.

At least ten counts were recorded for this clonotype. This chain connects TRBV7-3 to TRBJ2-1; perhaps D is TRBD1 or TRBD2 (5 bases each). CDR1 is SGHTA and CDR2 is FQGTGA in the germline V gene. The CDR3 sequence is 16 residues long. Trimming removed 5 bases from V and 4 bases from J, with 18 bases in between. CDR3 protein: CASSQSGTALYNEQFF. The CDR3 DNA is TGTGCCAGCAGCCAATCCGGGACGGCTCTATACAATGAGCAGTTCTTC. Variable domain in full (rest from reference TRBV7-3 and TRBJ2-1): GAGVSQTPSNKVTEKGKYVELRCDPISGHTALYWYRQSLGQGPEFLIYFQGTGAADDSGLPNDRFFAVRPEGSVSTLKIQRTERGDSAVYLCASSQSGTALYNEQFFGPGTRLTVL.

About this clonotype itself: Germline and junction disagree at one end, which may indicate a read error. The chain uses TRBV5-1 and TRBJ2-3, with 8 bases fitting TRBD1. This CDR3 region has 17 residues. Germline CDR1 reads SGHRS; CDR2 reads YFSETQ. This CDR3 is CASSLAFAGGLSDAQYF. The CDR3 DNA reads TGCGCCAGCAGCTTGGCTTTCGCAGGGGGCTTGTCAGATGCGCAGTATTTT.

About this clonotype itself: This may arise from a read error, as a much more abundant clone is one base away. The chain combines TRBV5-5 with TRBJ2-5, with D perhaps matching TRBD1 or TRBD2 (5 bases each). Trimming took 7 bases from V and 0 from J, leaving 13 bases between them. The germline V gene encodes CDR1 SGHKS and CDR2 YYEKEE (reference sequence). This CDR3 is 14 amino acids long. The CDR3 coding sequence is TGTGCCAGCGGCCGCCGGGACGACCAAGAGACCCAGTACTTC. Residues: CASGRRDDQETQYF.

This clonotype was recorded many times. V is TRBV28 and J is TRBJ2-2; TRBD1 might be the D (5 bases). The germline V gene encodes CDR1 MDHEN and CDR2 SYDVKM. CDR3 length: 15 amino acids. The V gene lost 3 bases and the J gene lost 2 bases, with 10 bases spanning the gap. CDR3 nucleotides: TGTGCCAGCAGTTTTACAGGAGTAAACACCGGGGAGCTGTTTTTT. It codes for CASSFTGVNTGELFF.

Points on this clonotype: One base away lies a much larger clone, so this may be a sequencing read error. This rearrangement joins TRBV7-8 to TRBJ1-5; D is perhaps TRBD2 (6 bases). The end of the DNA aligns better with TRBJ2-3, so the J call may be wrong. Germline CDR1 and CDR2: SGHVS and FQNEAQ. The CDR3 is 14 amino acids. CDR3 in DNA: TGTGCCAGCAGCTTAAGCGGGTTCAATCAGCCCCAGTATTTT. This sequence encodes CASSLSGFNQPQYF.

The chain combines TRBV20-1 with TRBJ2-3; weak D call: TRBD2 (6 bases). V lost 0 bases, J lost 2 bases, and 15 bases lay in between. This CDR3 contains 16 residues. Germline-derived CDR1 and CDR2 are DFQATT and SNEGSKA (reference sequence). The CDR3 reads CSARDVSGTYTDTQYF. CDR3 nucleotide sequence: TGCAGTGCTAGAGATGTTAGCGGTACCTACACAGATACGCAGTATTTT.

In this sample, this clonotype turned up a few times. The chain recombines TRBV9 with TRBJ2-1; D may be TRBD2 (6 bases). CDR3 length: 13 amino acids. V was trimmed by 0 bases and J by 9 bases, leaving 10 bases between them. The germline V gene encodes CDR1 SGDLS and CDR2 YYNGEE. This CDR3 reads CASSVELASEQFF. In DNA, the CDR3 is TGTGCCAGCAGCGTAGAACTAGCTAGTGAGCAGTTCTTC. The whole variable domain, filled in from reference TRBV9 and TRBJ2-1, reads DSGVTQTPKHLITATGQRVTLRCSPRSGDLSVYWYQQSLDQGLQFLIQYYNGEERAKGNILERFSAQQFPDLHSELNLSSLELGDSALYFCASSVELASEQFFGPGTRLTVL.

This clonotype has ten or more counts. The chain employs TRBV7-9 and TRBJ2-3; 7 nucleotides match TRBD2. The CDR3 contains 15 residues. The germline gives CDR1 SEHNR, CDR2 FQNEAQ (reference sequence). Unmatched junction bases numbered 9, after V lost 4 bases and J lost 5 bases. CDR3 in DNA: TGTGCCAGCAGCTCGAAGCGGGAAGTGGGAGATACGCAGTATTTT. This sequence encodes CASSSKREVGDTQYF.

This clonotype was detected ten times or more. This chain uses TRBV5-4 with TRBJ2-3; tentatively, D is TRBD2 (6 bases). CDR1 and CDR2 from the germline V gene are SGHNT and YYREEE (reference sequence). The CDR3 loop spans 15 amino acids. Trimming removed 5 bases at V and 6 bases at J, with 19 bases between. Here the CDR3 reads CASSGGTVRRDTQYF. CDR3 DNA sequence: TGTGCCAGCAGTGGAGGGACCGTACGAAGGGATACGCAGTATTTT.

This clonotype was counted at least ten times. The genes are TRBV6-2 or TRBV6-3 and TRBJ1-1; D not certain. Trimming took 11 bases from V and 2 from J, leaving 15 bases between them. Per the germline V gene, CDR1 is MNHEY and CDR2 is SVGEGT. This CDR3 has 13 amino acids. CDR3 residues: CARGWGGNTEAFF. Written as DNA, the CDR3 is TGTGCCCGAGGCTGGGGAGGCAACACTGAAGCTTTCTTT.

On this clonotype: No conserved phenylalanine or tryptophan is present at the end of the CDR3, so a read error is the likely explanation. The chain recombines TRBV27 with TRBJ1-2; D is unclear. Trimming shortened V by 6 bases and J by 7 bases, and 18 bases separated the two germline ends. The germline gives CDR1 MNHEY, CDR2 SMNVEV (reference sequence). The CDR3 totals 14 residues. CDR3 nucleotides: TGTGCCAGCAGGGCCCCGTCAGGCTCTTTTGGCTACACCTCC. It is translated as CASRAPSGSFGYTS.

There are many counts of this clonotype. The CDR3 spells CASSQVVPNEQFF. The CDR3 DNA sequence: TGCGCCAGCAGCCAAGTTGTTCCCAATGAGCAGTTCTTC. This rearrangement joins TRBV4-1 to TRBJ2-1, with unresolved D. In germline, CDR1 is MGHRA, CDR2 YSYEKL. The V and J ends lost 1 base and 6 bases respectively, with 7 bases between them. The length of the CDR3 is 13 residues.

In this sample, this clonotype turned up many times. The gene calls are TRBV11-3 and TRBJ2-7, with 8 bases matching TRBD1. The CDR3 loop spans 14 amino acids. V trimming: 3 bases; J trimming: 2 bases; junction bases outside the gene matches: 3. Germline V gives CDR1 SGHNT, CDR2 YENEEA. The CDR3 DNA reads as TGTGCCAGCAGCTTGTGGGGACAGGCCTACGAGCAGTACTTC. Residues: CASSLWGQAYEQYF. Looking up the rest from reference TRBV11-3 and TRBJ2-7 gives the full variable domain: EAGVVQSPRYKIIEKKQPVAFWCNPISGHNTLYWYLQNLGQGPELLIRYENEEAVDDSQLPKDRFSAERLKGVDSTLKIQPAELGDSAVYLCASSLWGQAYEQYFGPGTRLTVT.

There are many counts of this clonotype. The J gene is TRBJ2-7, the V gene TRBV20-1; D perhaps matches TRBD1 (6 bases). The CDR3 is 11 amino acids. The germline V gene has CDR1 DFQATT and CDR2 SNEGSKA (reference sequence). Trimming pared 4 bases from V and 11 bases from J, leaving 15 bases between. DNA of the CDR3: TGCAGTGCTACCATCAGGGGTTTTGAGTACTTC. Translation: CSATIRGFEYF.

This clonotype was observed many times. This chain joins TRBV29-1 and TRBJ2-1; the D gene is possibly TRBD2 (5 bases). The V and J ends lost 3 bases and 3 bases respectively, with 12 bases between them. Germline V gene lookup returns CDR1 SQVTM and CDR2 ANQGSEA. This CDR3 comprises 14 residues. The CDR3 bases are TGCAGCGTTGACTTGAACGGGAACTACAATGAGCAGTTCTTC. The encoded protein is CSVDLNGNYNEQFF.

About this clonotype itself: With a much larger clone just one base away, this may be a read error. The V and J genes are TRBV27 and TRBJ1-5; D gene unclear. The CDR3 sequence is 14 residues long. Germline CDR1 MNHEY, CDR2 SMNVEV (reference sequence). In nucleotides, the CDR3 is TGTGCCAGCAGTCATCTGTATAGCAATCAGCCCCAGCGTTTT. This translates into CASSHLYSNQPQRF.